This TCR beta chain was sequenced in a study of T-cell reconstitution after alpha-beta-depleted transplantation in children. In its sample, this clonotype was seen many times. What it recognizes is unknown. Germline V gene sequence: CDR1 SGHRS, CDR2 YFSETQ. CDR3 length equals 14 residues. Trimming removed 2 bases at V and 4 bases at J, with 11 bases between. The study's findings and limits: Fresh T-cell production supplied most of the T-cell counts and diversity seen one year after transplant.

The TCRbeta library was prepared with unique molecular identifiers. MiXCR was run by TCRdb on the PCR reads, yielding one entry per CDR3 protein. In the table there are about 200,000 distinct CDR3 sequences, about 8.4% of which are singletons. The origin of this receptor is a male patient aged 2 to 10 who had a stem cell transplant for acute myeloid leukemia, so the T cells may come from the graft donor. The V call is TRBV5-1, the J call TRBJ2-3, with a possible D match to TRBD2 (5 bases). The sequenced sample was PBMCs, mostly from graft donor cells, obtained 360 days after TCRalphabeta/CD19-depleted stem cell transplant. The CDR3 is CASSLTEGADTQYF. The CDR3 DNA reads TGCGCCAGCAGCTTAACAGAGGGAGCAGATACGCAGTATTTT. Full variable domain (remainder filled in from reference TRBV5-1 and TRBJ2-3): KAGVTQTPRYLIKTRGQQVTLSCSPISGHRSVSWYQQTPGQGLQFLFEYFSETQRNKGNFPGRFSGRQFSNSRSEMNVSTLELGDSALYLCASSLTEGADTQYFGPGTRLTVL.